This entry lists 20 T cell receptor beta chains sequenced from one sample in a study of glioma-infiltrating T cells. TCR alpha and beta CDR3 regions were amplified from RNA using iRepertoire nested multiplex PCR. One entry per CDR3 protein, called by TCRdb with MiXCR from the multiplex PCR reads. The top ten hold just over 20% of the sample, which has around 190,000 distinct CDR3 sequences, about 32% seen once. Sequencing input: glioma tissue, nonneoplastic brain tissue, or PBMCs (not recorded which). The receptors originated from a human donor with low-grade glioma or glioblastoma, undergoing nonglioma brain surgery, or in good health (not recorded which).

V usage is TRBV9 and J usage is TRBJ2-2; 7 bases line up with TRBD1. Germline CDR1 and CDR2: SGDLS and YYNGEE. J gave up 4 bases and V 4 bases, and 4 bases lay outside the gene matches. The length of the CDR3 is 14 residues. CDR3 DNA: TGTGCCAGCAGCAGGGGGCGCGGCACCGGGGAGCTGTTTTTT. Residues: CASSRGRGTGELFF.

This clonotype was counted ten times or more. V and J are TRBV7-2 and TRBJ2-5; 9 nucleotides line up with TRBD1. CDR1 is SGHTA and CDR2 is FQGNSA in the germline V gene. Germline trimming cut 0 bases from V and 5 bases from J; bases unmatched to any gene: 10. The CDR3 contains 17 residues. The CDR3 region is CASSLAIPGTGLETQYF. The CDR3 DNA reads TGTGCCAGCAGCTTAGCGATCCCTGGGACAGGGTTGGAGACCCAGTACTTC.

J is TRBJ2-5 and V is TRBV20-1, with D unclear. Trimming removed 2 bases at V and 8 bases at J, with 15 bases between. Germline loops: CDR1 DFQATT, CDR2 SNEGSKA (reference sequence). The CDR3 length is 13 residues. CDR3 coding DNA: TGCAGTGCTAGAAGATCGGGTGCAGATACCCAGTACTTC. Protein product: CSARRSGADTQYF.

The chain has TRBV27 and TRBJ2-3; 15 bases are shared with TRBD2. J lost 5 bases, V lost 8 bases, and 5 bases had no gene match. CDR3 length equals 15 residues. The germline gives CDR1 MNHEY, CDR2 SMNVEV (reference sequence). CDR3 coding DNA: TGTGCCAGCTGCAGGACTAGCGGGAGGGAAGATACGCAGTATTTT. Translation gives CASCRTSGREDTQYF.

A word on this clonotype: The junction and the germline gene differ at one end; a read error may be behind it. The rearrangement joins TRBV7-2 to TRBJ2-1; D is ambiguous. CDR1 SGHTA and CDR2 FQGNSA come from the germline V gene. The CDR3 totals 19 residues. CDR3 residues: CASSLPDPTYPVGKNEQFF. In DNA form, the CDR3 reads TGCGCCAGCAGCTTGCCCGACCCAACTTACCCGGTTGGTAAGAATGAGCAGTTCTTC.

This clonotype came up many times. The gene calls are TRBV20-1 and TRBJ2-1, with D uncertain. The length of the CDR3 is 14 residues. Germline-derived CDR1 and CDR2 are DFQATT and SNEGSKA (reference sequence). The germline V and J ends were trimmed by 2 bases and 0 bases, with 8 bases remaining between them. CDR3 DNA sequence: TGCAGTGCTAGAAACCGAATCTCCTACAATGAGCAGTTCTTC. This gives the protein CSARNRISYNEQFF.

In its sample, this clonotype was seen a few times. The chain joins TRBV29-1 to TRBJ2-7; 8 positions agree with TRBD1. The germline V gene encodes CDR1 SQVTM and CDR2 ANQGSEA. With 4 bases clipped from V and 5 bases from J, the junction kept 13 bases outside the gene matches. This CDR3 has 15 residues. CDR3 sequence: CSVVPRGQALDEQYF. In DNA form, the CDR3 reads TGCAGCGTTGTGCCCCGGGGACAGGCTCTCGACGAGCAGTACTTC.

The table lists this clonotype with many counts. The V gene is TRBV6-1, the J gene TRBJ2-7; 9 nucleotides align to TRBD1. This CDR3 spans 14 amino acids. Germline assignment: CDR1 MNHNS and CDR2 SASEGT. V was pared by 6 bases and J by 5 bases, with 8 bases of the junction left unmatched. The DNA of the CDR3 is TGTGCCAGCAGATCAACAGGGGGCATTGACGAGCAGTACTTC. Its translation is CASRSTGGIDEQYF.

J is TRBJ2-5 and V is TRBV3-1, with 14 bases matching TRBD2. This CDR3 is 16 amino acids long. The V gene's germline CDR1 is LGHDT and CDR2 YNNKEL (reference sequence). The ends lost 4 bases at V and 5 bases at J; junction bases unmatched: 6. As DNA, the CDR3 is TGTGCCAGCAGCCCGACTAGCGGGAGGGCCTGGGAGACCCAGTACTTC. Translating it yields CASSPTSGRAWETQYF.

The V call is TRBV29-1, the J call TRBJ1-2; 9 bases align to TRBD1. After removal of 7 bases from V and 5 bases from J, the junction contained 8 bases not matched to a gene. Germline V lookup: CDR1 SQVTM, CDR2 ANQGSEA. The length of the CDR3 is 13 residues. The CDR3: CSARQGGEYGYTF. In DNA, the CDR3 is TGCAGCGCTAGACAGGGGGGGGAATATGGCTACACCTTC.

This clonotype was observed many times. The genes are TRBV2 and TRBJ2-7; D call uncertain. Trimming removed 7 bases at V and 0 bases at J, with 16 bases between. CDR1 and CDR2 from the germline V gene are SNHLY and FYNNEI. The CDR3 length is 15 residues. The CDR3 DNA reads TGTGCCAGCAAGTGGAGCAGTTCACTCTCCTACGAGCAGTACTTC. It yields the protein CASKWSSSLSYEQYF.

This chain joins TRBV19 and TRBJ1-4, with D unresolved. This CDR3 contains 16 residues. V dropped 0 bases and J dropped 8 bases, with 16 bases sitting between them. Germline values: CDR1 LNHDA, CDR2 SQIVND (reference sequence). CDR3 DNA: TGTGCCAGTAGTATAGATTTCCACCCGCAGTCGGAAAAACTGTTTTTT. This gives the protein CASSIDFHPQSEKLFF.

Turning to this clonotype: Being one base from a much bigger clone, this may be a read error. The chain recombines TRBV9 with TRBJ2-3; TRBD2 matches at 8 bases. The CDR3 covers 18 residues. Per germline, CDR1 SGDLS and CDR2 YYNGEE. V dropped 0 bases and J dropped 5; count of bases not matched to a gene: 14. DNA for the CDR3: TGTGCCAGCAGCGTAGCCCCTCATAGCGGGATGTGGGGAGATACGCAGTATTTT. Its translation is CASSVAPHSGMWGDTQYF.

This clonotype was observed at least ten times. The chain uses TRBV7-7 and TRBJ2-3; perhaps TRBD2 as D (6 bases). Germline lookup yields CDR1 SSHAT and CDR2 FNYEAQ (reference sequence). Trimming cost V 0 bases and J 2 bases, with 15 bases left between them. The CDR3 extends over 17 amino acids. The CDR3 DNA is TGTGCCAGCAGCTTAGCGATGCTAGCGAGTCCCACAGATACGCAGTATTTT. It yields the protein CASSLAMLASPTDTQYF.

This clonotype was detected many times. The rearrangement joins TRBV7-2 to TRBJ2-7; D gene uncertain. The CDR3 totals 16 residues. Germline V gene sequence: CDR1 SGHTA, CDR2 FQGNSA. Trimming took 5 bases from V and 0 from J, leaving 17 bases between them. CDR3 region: CASSRPELGVSYEQYF. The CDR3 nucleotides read TGTGCCAGCAGCCGTCCTGAGTTGGGCGTCTCCTACGAGCAGTACTTC.

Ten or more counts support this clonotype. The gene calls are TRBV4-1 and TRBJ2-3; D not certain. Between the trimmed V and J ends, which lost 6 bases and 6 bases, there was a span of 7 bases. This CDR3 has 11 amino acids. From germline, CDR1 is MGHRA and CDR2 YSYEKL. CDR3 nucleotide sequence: TGCGCCAGCAGGACCACGGATACGCAGTATTTT. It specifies CASRTTDTQYF.

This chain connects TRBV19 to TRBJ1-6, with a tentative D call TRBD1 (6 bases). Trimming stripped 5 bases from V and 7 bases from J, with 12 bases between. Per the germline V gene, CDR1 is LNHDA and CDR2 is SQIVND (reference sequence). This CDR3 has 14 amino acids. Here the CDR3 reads CASSPRTANSPLHF. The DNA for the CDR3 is TGTGCCAGTAGTCCTCGGACAGCAAATTCACCCCTCCACTTT.

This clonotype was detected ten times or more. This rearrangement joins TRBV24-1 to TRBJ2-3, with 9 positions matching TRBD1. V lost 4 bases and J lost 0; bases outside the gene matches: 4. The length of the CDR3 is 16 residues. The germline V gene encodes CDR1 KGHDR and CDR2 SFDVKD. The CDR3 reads CATSESGTGSTDTQYF. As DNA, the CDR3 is TGTGCCACCAGTGAATCCGGGACAGGGAGCACAGATACGCAGTATTTT.

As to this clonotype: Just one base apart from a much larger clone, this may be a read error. This CDR3 reads CASSMWTNPHDQFF. CDR3 sequence (DNA): TGTGCCAGCAGCATGTGGACAAATCCACATGATCAGTTCTTC. The V call is TRBV3-1, the J call TRBJ2-1; a possible D gene is TRBD1 (5 bases). Germline assignment: CDR1 LGHDT and CDR2 YNNKEL (reference sequence). There are 14 residues in the CDR3.

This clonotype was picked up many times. CDR3 bases: TGTGCCAGCAGTGCCGTCGCGGGAGGGCCGAATACGCAGTATTTT. Protein product: CASSAVAGGPNTQYF. The rearrangement links TRBV6-2 or TRBV6-3 to TRBJ2-3, with 9 bases matching TRBD2. This CDR3 is built from 15 residues. Germline values: CDR1 MNHEY, CDR2 SVGEGT. Trimming removed 5 bases from V and 7 bases from J; junction bases left unmatched: 10.